This T cell receptor beta chain originates from a study of T cell clonality in common variable immunodeficiency. Patients had low serum IgG, IgA and/or IgM and specific antibody deficiency. Both groups were predominantly of Caucasian heritage. This clone appeared many times. Antigen: not known. An end of the junction does not agree with germline; a read error may underlie this. Read coverage stops 3 residues before the CDR3 terminus; the germline J gene supplies the remainder. Overall study findings and caveats: Reportedly, TCR beta sequences from common variable immunodeficiency showed fewer deletions and N-nucleotide insertions. Shared TCRbeta clones were fewer between CVID subjects than controls. The cause of increased CVID clonality remains unclear without subpopulation sequencing.

The CDR3 totals 13 residues. Germline CDR1 SSHAT, CDR2 FNYEAQ (reference sequence). Profiled with immunoSEQ multiplex PCR; TCRdb holds only in-frame clones, not every one. Sampling found approximately 15,000 clones, none seen once. The V and J genes are TRBV7-7 and TRBJ2-7; 8 bases align to TRBD1. This TCR was recovered from a human donor with common variable immunodeficiency. The specimen sequenced was peripheral blood mononuclear cells. The covered CDR3 bases are TGTGCTAGCAGCTTAACAGGGGGCTACGAG. This sequence encodes CASSLTGGYE. The full CDR3 protein is CASSLTGGYEQYF.